Following are 14 T cell receptor beta chains from one sample sequenced in a study of blood T cells in healthy people across ages. It was with a sample-barcoded 5' primer and a J-beta primer mix that a second PCR of about 7 to 12 cycles was run. One entry per CDR3 protein, called by TCRdb with MiXCR from the 5' RACE reads. The table includes 790,000 or so distinct CDR3 sequences, about 47% detected once. Sequencing was performed on blood. The origin of the receptors is a man older than 75 in good health.

The rearrangement uses TRBV20-1 and TRBJ1-1, with a weak D call TRBD1 (5 bases). The CDR3 has 14 amino acids. Trimming left V 3 bases short and J 1 base short, with 12 bases between. CDR1 is DFQATT, CDR2 SNEGSKA, per germline (reference sequence). The CDR3 region is CSARAGGSNTEAFF. The DNA for the CDR3 is TGCAGTGCTAGGGCGGGGGGTTCGAACACTGAAGCTTTCTTT.

The chain is built from TRBV3-1 and TRBJ1-2; D is unresolved. CDR1 is LGHDT, CDR2 YNNKEL, per germline (reference sequence). CDR3 length: 14 residues. Trimming left V 0 bases short and J 7 bases short, with 12 bases between. The CDR3 loop is CASSQDPWGTGYTF. The CDR3 nucleotides read TGTGCCAGCAGCCAAGATCCTTGGGGTACTGGCTACACCTTC.

The chain joins TRBV24-1 to TRBJ2-5; D possibly corresponds to TRBD1 (6 bases). There are 14 residues in the CDR3. The V gene lost 3 bases and the J gene lost 5 bases, with 12 bases spanning the gap. The germline CDR1 and CDR2 sequences are KGHDR and SFDVKD. The CDR3 DNA sequence: TGTGCCACCAGTGATCAAACAGGGATGGAGACCCAGTACTTC. The encoded protein is CATSDQTGMETQYF.

This clonotype was counted only a few times. The V call is TRBV10-3, the J call TRBJ2-5, with 9 bases matching TRBD2. The germline CDR1 and CDR2 sequences are ENHRY and SYGVKD. Losses at the gene ends were 4 bases for V and 7 bases for J; bases not matched to a gene: 4. The length of the CDR3 is 13 residues. The CDR3 loop is CAISGGGRVTQYF. Here the CDR3 DNA reads TGTGCCATCAGTGGCGGCGGGAGGGTGACCCAGTACTTC.

This chain links TRBV28 with TRBJ2-1; 12 nucleotides agree with TRBD1. Losses at the gene ends were 8 bases for V and 8 bases for J; bases not matched to a gene: 22. The CDR3 is made up of 19 amino acids. CDR1 and CDR2 (germline): MDHEN, SYDVKM. DNA of the CDR3: TGTGCCAGCCTGGGGGGACAGGGGGCCGCTAGCGGGATTAGCCATGAGCAGTTCTTC. This encodes CASLGGQGAASGISHEQFF.

This chain joins TRBV2 and TRBJ2-3; TRBD2 aligns across 9 bases. CDR1 and CDR2 from the germline V gene are SNHLY and FYNNEI. The CDR3 covers 14 residues. V shed 8 bases, J shed 3 bases, and the junction held 6 bases outside the gene matches. CDR3 sequence (DNA): TGTGCCAGCGAGGGGAGCGGGAGGACAGATACGCAGTATTTT. This gives the protein CASEGSGRTDTQYF.

Many counts were recorded for this clonotype. The chain recombines TRBV5-1 with TRBJ2-7; no reliable D call. CDR1 and CDR2 from the germline V gene are SGHRS and YFSETQ. The CDR3 covers 12 residues. Trimming removed 6 bases at V and 5 bases at J, with 12 bases between. The CDR3 region is CASNKNDHEQYF. CDR3 coding DNA: TGCGCCAGCAATAAAAACGACCACGAGCAGTACTTC.

This clonotype appeared a few times. The chain joins TRBV29-1 to TRBJ2-1, with 10 bases fitting TRBD2. Per germline, CDR1 SQVTM and CDR2 ANQGSEA. The CDR3 is 14 amino acids. V lost 4 bases, J lost 8 bases, and 8 bases stayed unmatched. CDR3: CSVVLSGRFDEQFF. CDR3 nucleotides: TGCAGCGTTGTCCTTAGCGGGAGGTTTGATGAGCAGTTCTTC.

This clonotype showed up just a few times. V usage is TRBV5-1 and J usage is TRBJ2-7; 9 bases are shared with TRBD2. CDR1 and CDR2 (germline): SGHRS, YFSETQ. CDR3 length equals 14 residues. The V segment lost 0 bases and the J segment 7 bases; nucleotides outside the gene matches: 5. CDR3 region: CASSLALAGHEQYF. The CDR3 coding sequence is TGCGCCAGCAGCTTGGCCCTAGCGGGACATGAGCAGTACTTC.

CDR3 amino acids: CSATDGTSGSNEQFF. CDR3 coding DNA: TGCAGTGCTACAGATGGGACTAGCGGGAGCAATGAGCAGTTCTTC. V gene TRBV20-1 combines with J gene TRBJ2-1, with 14 bases that match TRBD2. Per the germline V gene, CDR1 is DFQATT and CDR2 is SNEGSKA (reference sequence). Trimming at V came to 4 bases and at J to 6 bases, leaving 5 bases not matched to a gene. The CDR3 is made up of 15 amino acids.

This chain joins TRBV7-2 and TRBJ1-1; D gene unclear. The CDR3 is made up of 14 amino acids. CDR1 is SGHTA, CDR2 FQGNSA, per germline. V was trimmed by 5 bases and J by 1 base, leaving 11 bases between them. As DNA, the CDR3 is TGTGCCAGCAGCATGACACTAGGGAACACTGAAGCTTTCTTT. Amino acids: CASSMTLGNTEAFF.

Comment on this clonotype: A much larger clone lies one base from this, so it may be a read error. V gene TRBV29-1 combines with J gene TRBJ2-7, with D tentatively TRBD2 (5 bases). Germline V gives CDR1 SQVTM, CDR2 ANQGSEA. The CDR3 is 12 amino acids. V shed 6 bases and J shed 4 bases, with 13 bases lying between them. DNA for the CDR3: TGCAGCGTCAGGAGTCGGGGATACGAGCAGTACTTC. This translates into CSVRSRGYEQYF.

The V call is TRBV4-3, the J call TRBJ2-7; D may be TRBD1 (5 bases). CDR3 size: 13 residues. Germline values: CDR1 LGHNA, CDR2 YSLEER. Trimming took off 0 bases at V and 12 bases at J, with 15 bases between the two ends. The DNA for the CDR3 is TGCGCCAGCAGCCAAGATCAGGGAAAACGGCTGTACTTC. This gives the protein CASSQDQGKRLYF.

This clonotype was counted between two and nine times. Given a much more abundant clone one base away, this may be a read error. The chain uses TRBV7-2 and TRBJ1-6; D is uncertain. This CDR3 contains 13 residues. V was clipped by 5 bases and J by 10 bases, with 12 bases between them. Per the germline V gene, CDR1 is SGHTA and CDR2 is FQGNSA. CDR3 in amino acids: CASSVTPRSPLHF. The CDR3 nucleotides read TGTGCCAGCAGCGTAACCCCGAGATCACCCCTCCACTTT.